This is a list of T cell receptor beta chains from one sample in a study of blood T cell repertoires in COVID-19. The repertoire was sequenced with immunoSEQ multiplex PCR; TCRdb's copy has only in-frame clones and lacks some. The sample yields 150,000 or so clones, about four fifths seen once. Sequenced sample: peripheral blood. Receptors were obtained from a human donor with acute or convalescent COVID-19. The donor label of this sample is uncertain. Both conserved end residues are part of each CDR3. The D gene is left open where the match is weak. Where a row states a size, it is once, few, many or the class of an expanded clone; other rows omit it.

d_call: TRBD2; clone_size: -; v_call: TRBV2; cdr3_length: 15; j_call: TRBJ2-3; cdr3_aa: CASSGGLAGSHTQYF; cdr3_nt: TGTGCCAGCAGTGGGGGACTAGCGGGTAGCCATACGCAGTATTTT
d_call: -; clone_size: -; v_call: TRBV7-8; cdr3_length: 13; j_call: TRBJ1-1; cdr3_aa: CASSLVFSTEAFF; cdr3_nt: TGTGCCAGCAGCTTAGTTTTTTCGACTGAAGCTTTCTTT
d_call: TRBD2; clone_size: few; v_call: TRBV4-2; cdr3_length: 20; j_call: TRBJ2-3; cdr3_aa: CASSQRFVAGSLTGADTQYF; cdr3_nt: TGTGCCAGCAGCCAAAGATTCGTAGCGGGGAGCCTGACCGGGGCAGATACGCAGTATTTT
d_call: -; clone_size: -; v_call: TRBV5-1; cdr3_length: 15; j_call: TRBJ1-2; cdr3_aa: CASSLEEASNYGYTF; cdr3_nt: TGCGCCAGCAGCTTGGAGGAGGCCTCAAACTATGGCTACACCTTC
d_call: -; clone_size: -; v_call: TRBV30; cdr3_length: 15; j_call: TRBJ1-3; cdr3_aa: CAWSSGRDSGNTIYF; cdr3_nt: TGTGCCTGGAGTTCAGGGCGGGATTCTGGAAACACCATATATTTT
d_call: TRBD1; clone_size: -; v_call: TRBV15; cdr3_length: 17; j_call: TRBJ1-1; cdr3_aa: CATSLSLGQGAKQEAFF; cdr3_nt: TGTGCCACCAGCCTTTCCCTCGGCCAGGGGGCTAAACAGGAAGCTTTCTTT
d_call: TRBD1; clone_size: -; v_call: TRBV9; cdr3_length: 16; j_call: TRBJ2-5; cdr3_aa: CASSVGQGAGPTTQYF; cdr3_nt: TGTGCCAGCAGCGTAGGGCAGGGGGCTGGACCGACGACCCAGTACTTC
d_call: TRBD1; clone_size: -; v_call: TRBV5-6; cdr3_length: 16; j_call: TRBJ2-5; cdr3_aa: CASSFPGTEFQETQYF; cdr3_nt: TGTGCCAGCAGCTTCCCCGGGACAGAATTTCAAGAGACCCAGTACTTC
d_call: -; clone_size: few; v_call: TRBV10-1; cdr3_length: 14; j_call: TRBJ1-2; cdr3_aa: CASSEKKQFYGYTF; cdr3_nt: TGCGCCAGCAGTGAGAAGAAACAGTTCTATGGCTACACCTTC
d_call: TRBD2; clone_size: once; v_call: TRBV11-1; cdr3_length: 15; j_call: TRBJ2-5; cdr3_aa: CASSLIAGGPGTQYF; cdr3_nt: TGTGCCAGCAGCTTGATAGCGGGGGGGCCGGGGACCCAGTACTTC
d_call: -; clone_size: -; v_call: TRBV5-1; cdr3_length: 15; j_call: TRBJ2-6; cdr3_aa: CASSLGGAGANVLTF; cdr3_nt: TGCGCCAGCAGCTTGGGAGGCGCCGGGGCCAACGTCCTGACTTTC
d_call: TRBD1; clone_size: -; v_call: TRBV19; cdr3_length: 18; j_call: TRBJ1-6; cdr3_aa: CASSTRDRGSPYNSPLHF; cdr3_nt: TGTGCCAGTAGTACCCGGGACAGGGGGTCCCCCTATAATTCACCCCTCCACTTT
d_call: TRBD2; clone_size: -; v_call: TRBV14; cdr3_length: 21; j_call: TRBJ2-2; cdr3_aa: CASSQHRQVASGGLSTGELFF; cdr3_nt: TGTGCCAGCAGCCAACATAGACAGGTGGCTAGCGGGGGCCTTAGCACCGGGGAGCTGTTTTTT
d_call: TRBD2; clone_size: -; v_call: TRBV6-6; cdr3_length: 15; j_call: TRBJ2-3; cdr3_aa: CASVMGAGGRDTQYF; cdr3_nt: TGTGCCAGCGTGATGGGAGCGGGGGGGCGAGATACGCAGTATTTT
d_call: -; clone_size: -; v_call: TRBV7-2; cdr3_length: 14; j_call: TRBJ1-1; cdr3_aa: CASSLTTGYYEAFF; cdr3_nt: TGTGCCAGCAGCCTGACGACAGGTTACTATGAAGCTTTCTTT
d_call: -; clone_size: -; v_call: TRBV3-1/TRBV3-2; cdr3_length: 12; j_call: TRBJ1-2; cdr3_aa: CASSQRDTGYTF; cdr3_nt: TGTGCCAGCAGCCAAAGGGACACAGGCTACACCTTC
d_call: TRBD2; clone_size: -; v_call: TRBV28; cdr3_length: 14; j_call: TRBJ2-5; cdr3_aa: CASRPTSGVRTQYF; cdr3_nt: TGTGCCAGCAGGCCGACTAGCGGGGTCCGGACCCAGTACTTC
d_call: TRBD1; clone_size: few; v_call: TRBV6-4; cdr3_length: 13; j_call: TRBJ2-7; cdr3_aa: CASGDRENYEQYF; cdr3_nt: TGTGCCAGCGGCGACAGGGAGAACTACGAGCAGTACTTC
d_call: -; clone_size: -; v_call: TRBV6-1; cdr3_length: 16; j_call: TRBJ1-5; cdr3_aa: CASSALGQGDNQPQHF; cdr3_nt: TGTGCCAGCAGTGCTCTGGGGCAGGGTGACAATCAGCCCCAGCATTTT
d_call: TRBD2; clone_size: -; v_call: TRBV11-2; cdr3_length: 16; j_call: TRBJ2-5; cdr3_aa: CASSLGSGGGLETQYF; cdr3_nt: TGTGCCAGCAGCTTAGGGAGCGGGGGGGGTCTAGAGACCCAGTACTTC
d_call: -; clone_size: -; v_call: TRBV18; cdr3_length: 16; j_call: TRBJ2-3; cdr3_aa: CASSPSAVGATDTQYF; cdr3_nt: TGTGCCAGCTCACCATCGGCGGTAGGGGCCACAGATACGCAGTATTTT
d_call: -; clone_size: -; v_call: TRBV11-2; cdr3_length: 15; j_call: TRBJ2-1; cdr3_aa: CASSSGTSFYNEQFF; cdr3_nt: TGTGCCAGCAGCTCGGGGACAAGCTTCTACAATGAGCAGTTCTTC
d_call: -; clone_size: few; v_call: TRBV14; cdr3_length: 12; j_call: TRBJ2-7; cdr3_aa: CASSPQGYEQYF; cdr3_nt: TGTGCCAGCAGCCCCCAGGGGTACGAGCAGTACTTC